The clone carrying this TCR beta chain was recorded only once. Its antigen is undetermined. This record comes from a study of T cell responses to AZD1222 COVID-19 vaccine. Points from the study as a whole: Mapped onto spike, vaccine-associated CD4 TCRs spanned it and were dominant at 160-218 and 743-854. Clonal diversity may have been underestimated in mostly white British donors. Spike-specific TCR breadth and depth rose after two AZD1222 doses. Unmutated regions of variants are reportedly targeted by nearly half of spike-specific TCRs.

Germline-derived CDR1 and CDR2 are KGHDR and SFDVKD. This CDR3 is 14 amino acids long. The V end was cut by 6 bases, the J end by 7 bases, with 15 bases between. Repertoires were generated with immunoSEQ multiplex PCR, while TCRdb's copy carries only in-frame clones and drops some. Among about 140,000 clones, about 90% were seen once, and the ten largest hold 5.5%. The TCR originated in an adult in good health. This rearrangement joins TRBV24-1 to TRBJ2-1; D possibly corresponds to TRBD2 (8 bases). Here the sequenced sample was peripheral blood, taken on day 0 of AZD1222 vaccination. This CDR3 is CATSRDSGGNEQFF. The CDR3 region has the DNA TGTGCCACCAGTAGGGACAGCGGGGGAAATGAGCAGTTCTTC.